This TCR beta chain came from a study of siplizumab effects on memory and regulatory T cells. Regarding the study as a whole: An assignable naive or memory phenotype was lacking in roughly 75-97% of proliferating CD4+ or CD8+ clones. Naive T cells seemed more diverse than memory cells; they also seemed major alloresponse contributors.

This clone was found once. The antigen remains undetermined. Data came from immunoSEQ multiplex PCR; TCRdb stores just in-frame clones and leaves some out. The repertoire has some 100,000 clones, 75% to 95% of them found once; the top ten carry roughly 2.7%. This CDR3 is built from 16 residues. Germline assignment: CDR1 LNHNV and CDR2 YYDKDF (reference sequence). V was shortened by 2 bases and J by 5 bases, with 13 bases between the two germline ends. Material: CD4+ T cells sorted from blood. This rearrangement joins TRBV15 to TRBJ1-6, with a weak D call TRBD1 (5 bases). This sequence was found in a human donor in good health. Some clones in this sample may be carry-over from other donors' samples. CDR3 protein: CATSRKFTGHNSPLHF. For the CDR3, the DNA is TGTGCCACCAGCAGAAAATTTACAGGTCATAATTCACCCCTCCACTTT. The full variable domain, rest sourced from reference TRBV15 and TRBJ1-6, is DAMVIQNPRYQVTQFGKPVTLSCSQTLNHNVMYWYQQKSSQAPKLLFHYYDKDFNNEADTPDNFQSRRPNTSFCFLDIRSPGLGDTAMYLCATSRKFTGHNSPLHFGNGTRLTVT.